This T cell receptor beta chain was captured in a study of blood T cell repertoires in COVID-19. CDR3 size: 18 residues. Between the trimmed V and J ends, which lost 0 bases and 1 base, there was a span of 16 bases. Germline V lookup: CDR1 LGHNT, CDR2 FRNRAP. Recovered participants had two consecutive negative NP/OP PCR tests, healthcare professional clearance, or symptom resolution. Methods used by the authors: Using reference gene primer amplification, nucleated cell counts were estimated. Method: immunoSEQ multiplex PCR; TCRdb's copy keeps in-frame clones and lacks some. V and J calls and clone size follow that table, whereas D and trimming were derived from the DNA. The table has under 350,000 clones, 86% seen once.

The material sequenced was PBMCs or T cells enriched from blood (not recorded which). The chain recombines TRBV12-5 with TRBJ1-5; weak D call: TRBD1 (5 bases). The origin of this receptor is a young woman who had recovered from COVID-19. The CDR3 DNA is TGTGCTAGTGGTTTGGTACATGAATGGAGGGGAAGCAATCAGCCCCAGCATTTT. As protein: CASGLVHEWRGSNQPQHF.